Below, 18 T cell receptor beta chains from the same sample are listed, as sequenced in a study of shared clonotypes between healthy human individuals. Some clones are missing from TCRdb's copy, which holds only in-frame ones; the method was immunoSEQ multiplex PCR. The sample lists more than 900,000 clones, approximately 80% occurring once. The sample comprised memory CD4+ T cells from PBMCs. Regarding subset: CD45RA-negative fraction. These receptors came from a young man in good health. Some clones in this sample may be carry-over from other donors' samples.

The chain combines TRBV5-6 with TRBJ2-3; 9 bases match TRBD1. This CDR3 region has 16 residues. The ends lost 2 bases at V and 1 base at J; junction bases unmatched: 5. Looked up from germline, CDR1 is SGHDT and CDR2 is YYEEEE. Here the CDR3 reads CASSFRTGDRTDTQYF. The CDR3 DNA reads TGTGCCAGCAGCTTCCGGACAGGGGATCGCACAGATACGCAGTATTTT.

This chain connects TRBV6-6 to TRBJ2-3; D gene unclear. V dropped 6 bases and J dropped 4 bases, with 14 bases sitting between them. This CDR3 contains 14 residues. Germline-derived CDR1 and CDR2 are MNHNY and SVGAGI (reference sequence). The DNA for the CDR3 is TGTGCCAGCAGCCTGAGACCTCCCCCAGATACGCAGTATTTT. Its protein is CASSLRPPPDTQYF.

The chain links TRBV7-9 to TRBJ2-7; D call uncertain. CDR1 is SEHNR and CDR2 is FQNEAQ in the germline V gene (reference sequence). The V end was cut by 5 bases, the J end by 3 bases, with 11 bases between. This CDR3 is built from 13 residues. The CDR3 DNA reads as TGTGCCAGCAGCGCTATACAGAGCTACGAGCAGTACTTC. Translating gives CASSAIQSYEQYF.

This sequence joins TRBV5-1 and TRBJ2-3; the match to TRBD2 covers 8 bases. Germline V gene sequence: CDR1 SGHRS, CDR2 YFSETQ. V dropped 2 bases and J dropped 5; count of bases not matched to a gene: 10. This CDR3 contains 16 residues. The CDR3 sequence is CASSFAAAGVVDTQYF. The CDR3 bases are TGCGCCAGCAGCTTCGCGGCAGCGGGAGTAGTAGATACGCAGTATTTT.

This clone was found many times. The chain employs TRBV7-2 and TRBJ2-1, with a weak D call TRBD1 (5 bases). From germline, CDR1 is SGHTA and CDR2 FQGNSA. V lost 0 bases and J lost 0, with 6 bases in between. This CDR3 is 15 amino acids long. The DNA for the CDR3 is TGTGCCAGCAGCTTAGCGACAGCCTCCTACAATGAGCAGTTCTTC. Encoded protein: CASSLATASYNEQFF.

Only one count was recorded for this clone. Other DNA sequences in this sample translate to the same CDR3. The chain is built from TRBV5-4 and TRBJ2-1; D not certain. The CDR3 is 12 residues long. Germline V lookup: CDR1 SGHNT, CDR2 YYREEE (reference sequence). The V gene lost 3 bases and the J gene lost 4 bases, with 5 bases spanning the gap. The CDR3 sequence is CASSSVYNEQFF. CDR3 coding DNA: TGTGCCAGCAGCTCCGTATACAATGAGCAGTTCTTC.

V and J are TRBV18 and TRBJ2-4; the match to TRBD1 covers 7 bases. The V gene's germline CDR1 is KGHSH and CDR2 LQKENI. The CDR3 extends over 14 amino acids. The junction had 1 base not matched to a gene; V was cut back by 2 bases and J by 3 bases. The CDR3 region has the DNA TGTGCCAGCTCACCAAACAGGGGCAAAAACATTCAGTACTTC. Translated, it gives CASSPNRGKNIQYF.

The rearrangement links TRBV28 to TRBJ2-5; 7 nucleotides align to TRBD2. The CDR3 spans 14 residues. Germline CDR1 MDHEN, CDR2 SYDVKM. With V trimmed by 4 bases and J by 5 bases, 7 bases remained unmatched. The DNA of the CDR3 is TGTGCCAGCAGTTGGGGGGGTAAGGCGGAGACCCAGTACTTC. Amino acid sequence: CASSWGGKAETQYF.

The chain combines TRBV28 with TRBJ2-1; D not certain. Germline V gene sequence: CDR1 MDHEN, CDR2 SYDVKM. This CDR3 region has 12 residues. The V gene lost 6 bases and the J gene lost 10 bases, with 13 bases spanning the gap. The CDR3 here is CASRYTVPEQFF. CDR3 sequence (DNA): TGTGCCAGCAGGTACACAGTTCCAGAGCAGTTCTTC.

The chain links TRBV5-4 to TRBJ2-3; TRBD1 matches at 7 bases. Trimming took 0 bases from V and 4 from J; bases not matched to a gene: 2. This CDR3 comprises 14 residues. Per the germline V gene, CDR1 is SGHNT and CDR2 is YYREEE (reference sequence). Written as DNA, the CDR3 is TGTGCCAGCAGCTTGGGACAGGGCTCAGATACGCAGTATTTT. This encodes CASSLGQGSDTQYF.

This clone was seen a few times. The gene calls are TRBV6-1 and TRBJ1-5; D perhaps matches TRBD1 (5 bases). The CDR3 has 13 residues. Trimming stripped 3 bases from V and 7 bases from J, with 10 bases between. Germline-derived CDR1 and CDR2 are MNHNS and SASEGT. CDR3 in DNA: TGTGCCAGCAGTGACAGGGTACAGCAGCCCCAGCATTTT. The encoded protein is CASSDRVQQPQHF.

CDR3 nucleotides: TGTGCCAGCAGTTTATCGCGGGGCGTGGGCACTGAAGCTTTCTTT. This translates into CASSLSRGVGTEAFF. The chain recombines TRBV27 with TRBJ1-1, with D tentatively TRBD1 (5 bases). The CDR3 length is 15 residues. Trimming shortened V by 0 bases and J by 4 bases, and 12 bases separated the two germline ends. CDR1 and CDR2 (germline): MNHEY, SMNVEV (reference sequence).

This clone has only a few counts. The chain combines TRBV19 with TRBJ2-7; D is perhaps TRBD1 (6 bases). V was cut by 3 bases and J by 3 bases, with 12 bases left in between. CDR3 length equals 14 residues. The germline V gene has CDR1 LNHDA and CDR2 SQIVND (reference sequence). In DNA form, the CDR3 reads TGTGCCAGTAGTATCTTGTACAGGGACTACGAGCAGTACTTC. This translates into CASSILYRDYEQYF.

The chain employs TRBV7-9 and TRBJ1-4; 7 bases map to TRBD1. The CDR3 covers 14 residues. Looked up from germline, CDR1 is SEHNR and CDR2 is FQNEAQ (reference sequence). V dropped 6 bases and J dropped 7; count of bases not matched to a gene: 8. The CDR3 DNA follows: TGTGCCAGCAGTCGAAACAGGGGAGGTGAAAAACTGTTTTTT. Protein sequence: CASSRNRGGEKLFF. Supplemented by reference TRBV7-9 and TRBJ1-4, the full variable domain reads DTGVSQNPRHKITKRGQNVTFRCDPISEHNRLYWYRQTLGQGPEFLTYFQNEAQLEKSRLLSDRFSAERPKGSFSTLEIQRTEQGDSAMYLCASSRNRGGEKLFFGSGTQLSVL.

The rearrangement links TRBV28 to TRBJ2-1; D not resolved. V gave up 5 bases and J gave up 9 bases, with 8 bases separating them. This CDR3 comprises 11 residues. From germline, CDR1 is MDHEN and CDR2 SYDVKM. The CDR3 region has the DNA TGTGCCAGCAGTCCCGACACTGAGCAGTTCTTC. This translates into CASSPDTEQFF.

The chain carries TRBV18 and TRBJ2-5; 7 bases are shared with TRBD2. Germline trimming cut 3 bases from V and 5 bases from J; bases unmatched to any gene: 6. This CDR3 contains 14 residues. Germline lookup yields CDR1 KGHSH and CDR2 LQKENI. The CDR3 reads CASSPSGAHETQYF. CDR3 in DNA: TGTGCCAGCTCACCCAGCGGGGCCCATGAGACCCAGTACTTC.

The gene calls are TRBV25-1 and TRBJ1-2; D is undetermined. Per the germline V gene, CDR1 is MGHDK and CDR2 is SYGVNS. V lost 0 bases and J lost 6, with 11 bases in between. The CDR3 extends over 14 amino acids. CDR3 loop: CASSEYQGLDGYTF. The CDR3 nucleotides read TGTGCCAGCAGTGAATATCAAGGACTGGATGGCTACACCTTC.

As for this clone: A much larger clone is a single base away; this may be a read error. The rearrangement links TRBV7-9 to TRBJ2-3, with 7 bases matching TRBD2. J lost 0 bases, V lost 5 bases, and 2 bases had no gene match. Germline V gene sequence: CDR1 SEHNR, CDR2 FQNEAQ (reference sequence). The CDR3 is 14 amino acids. DNA for the CDR3: TGTGCCAGCAGCCGAGCGGGAAGCACAGATACGCAGTATTTT. As protein: CASSRAGSTDTQYF.